One sample yielded the 26 T cell receptor beta chains listed below, sequenced in a study of CD8 T cells in Susac syndrome. An amount of RNA that ranged from roughly 0.45 to 1 ug was reverse transcribed with random hexamers. TCRdb called the immunoSEQ multiplex PCR reads again in MiXCR, with one record for every CDR3 protein. The repertoire includes approximately 100,000 distinct CDR3 sequences, 92% of them detected once, and less than 0.15% sits in the top ten. The specimen sequenced was CD4+ T cells from PBMCs. The receptor set was obtained from a human donor in good health.

CDR3 sequence: CASSLGIGQPQHF. The CDR3 nucleotides are TGTGCCAGCAGCTTGGGTATCGGTCAGCCCCAGCATTTT. The gene calls are TRBV5-4 and TRBJ1-5; no firm D call. The CDR3 runs to 13 residues. Germline V CDR1 and CDR2: SGHNT, YYREEE (reference sequence). V lost 0 bases and J lost 6, with 7 bases in between. The whole variable domain, filled in from reference TRBV5-4 and TRBJ1-5, reads ETGVTQSPTHLIKTRGQQVTLRCSSQSGHNTVSWYQQALGQGPQFIFQYYREEENGRGNFPPRFSGLQFPNYSSELNVNALELDDSALYLCASSLGIGQPQHFGDGTRLSIL.

The J gene is TRBJ2-2, the V gene TRBV2; TRBD1 agrees at 9 bases. Trimming at V came to 6 bases and at J to 14 bases, leaving 16 bases not matched to a gene. The CDR3 is 15 amino acids. Germline V gene data show CDR1 as SNHLY and CDR2 as FYNNEI. The CDR3 nucleotides read TGTGCCAGCAGCAAACAGGGGGCGAACACCGGGGTTCTGTTTTTT. Protein product: CASSKQGANTGVLFF.

V usage is TRBV5-4 and J usage is TRBJ2-3; no reliable D call. V was pared by 2 bases and J by 5 bases, with 15 bases between. The CDR3 extends over 15 amino acids. Per the germline V gene, CDR1 is SGHNT and CDR2 is YYREEE (reference sequence). DNA for the CDR3: TGTGCCAGCAGCTTTCGACCAGGCGGCGAAGATACGCAGTATTTT. Translation: CASSFRPGGEDTQYF.

This chain's CDR3 is CAISEWGTLYEQYF. In DNA, the CDR3 is TGTGCCATCAGTGAGTGGGGGACCCTCTACGAGCAGTACTTC. V usage is TRBV10-3 and J usage is TRBJ2-7; D could derive from TRBD1 or TRBD2 (5 bases each). CDR3 length: 14 amino acids. Trimming left V 1 base short and J 3 bases short, with 10 bases between. Germline V gene sequence: CDR1 ENHRY, CDR2 SYGVKD.

The chain carries TRBV6-2 or TRBV6-3 and TRBJ2-1; 9 nucleotides match TRBD2. Germline V gene lookup returns CDR1 MNHEY and CDR2 SVGEGT. The CDR3 consists of 18 residues. V lost 3 bases to trimming and J lost 5 bases; unmatched junction nucleotides: 14. The chain's CDR3 is CASSYRQQASGNHNEQFF. The CDR3 DNA sequence: TGTGCCAGCAGTTATAGGCAACAGGCTAGCGGGAACCACAATGAGCAGTTCTTC.

CDR3 region: CASSIGNSPLHF. CDR3 coding DNA: TGTGCCAGTAGTATCGGTAATTCACCCCTCCACTTT. J is TRBJ1-6 and V is TRBV19; D ambiguous. Germline V gene sequence: CDR1 LNHDA, CDR2 SQIVND (reference sequence). The CDR3 is 12 residues long. V lost 3 bases and J 6 bases, leaving 3 bases between the germline ends. The variable domain in full, with the rest retrieved from reference TRBV19 and TRBJ1-6, is DGGITQSPKYLFRKEGQNVTLSCEQNLNHDAMYWYRQDPGQGLRLIYYSQIVNDFQKGDIAEGYSVSREKKESFPLTVTSAQKNPTAFYLCASSIGNSPLHFGNGTRLTVT.

The chain links TRBV18 to TRBJ1-1; D uncertain. The CDR3 sequence is 14 residues long. In germline, CDR1 is KGHSH, CDR2 LQKENI. V lost 6 bases, J lost 3 bases, and 14 bases lay in between. The CDR3 nucleotides read TGTGCCAGCTCCCCAAGGGAGAGAGACACTGAAGCTTTCTTT. Protein: CASSPRERDTEAFF.

The chain employs TRBV3-1 and TRBJ1-1; unclear D gene. V lost 0 bases and J lost 1, with 9 bases in between. Germline lookup yields CDR1 LGHDT and CDR2 YNNKEL (reference sequence). The CDR3 spans 15 residues. The DNA of the CDR3 is TGTGCCAGCAGCCAAGACATAGGCGCGAACACTGAAGCTTTCTTT. Translation: CASSQDIGANTEAFF.

This rearrangement joins TRBV13 to TRBJ2-7, with a possible D match to TRBD2 (6 bases). Per germline, CDR1 PRHDT and CDR2 FYEKMQ (reference sequence). The CDR3 has 13 residues. With 5 bases removed from V and 0 bases from J, the gap between germline ends came to 8 bases. CDR3 DNA sequence: TGTGCCAGCAGCCGGGAGAGCTCCTACGAGCAGTACTTC. The encoded protein is CASSRESSYEQYF.

The rearrangement links TRBV7-2 to TRBJ1-1; no firm D call. Trimming pared 2 bases from V and 1 base from J, leaving 5 bases between. The CDR3 is 13 residues long. The germline V gene encodes CDR1 SGHTA and CDR2 FQGNSA. Here the CDR3 reads CASSLSRNTEAFF. In DNA form, the CDR3 reads TGTGCCAGCAGCTTATCGAGGAACACTGAAGCTTTCTTT.

The gene calls are TRBV19 and TRBJ2-3; 11 nucleotides match TRBD2. Germline V gene data show CDR1 as LNHDA and CDR2 as SQIVND (reference sequence). The CDR3 contains 15 residues. Losses at the gene ends were 11 bases for V and 2 bases for J; bases not matched to a gene: 9. The CDR3 loop reads CASSTSGGATDTQYF. The CDR3, as DNA: TGTGCCTCAAGCACTAGCGGGGGAGCCACAGATACGCAGTATTTT.

This chain links TRBV2 with TRBJ2-5; the D is unclear. From germline, CDR1 is SNHLY and CDR2 FYNNEI. This CDR3 comprises 13 residues. Here the CDR3 DNA reads TGTGCTCGAGATGGAGTGGGTCTACGGACCCAGTACTTC. This encodes CARDGVGLRTQYF. Supplemented by reference TRBV2 and TRBJ2-5, the full variable domain reads EPEVTQTPSHQVTQMGQEVILRCVPISNHLYFYWYRQILGQKVEFLVSFYNNEISEKSEIFDDQFSVERPDGSNFTLKIRSTKLEDSAMYFCARDGVGLRTQYFGPGTRLLVL.

The chain is built from TRBV5-1 and TRBJ2-2; TRBD2 aligns across 13 bases. With 4 bases clipped from V and 8 bases from J, the junction kept 17 bases outside the gene matches. In germline, CDR1 is SGHRS, CDR2 YFSETQ. The CDR3 covers 19 residues. CDR3 nucleotides: TGCGCCAGCAGCCCGGGGCAGGCAGGACTAGCGGGAGTATCGGGGGAGCTGTTTTTT. It translates to CASSPGQAGLAGVSGELFF.

The J gene is TRBJ1-2, the V gene TRBV7-2; D not certain. V was trimmed by 3 bases and J by 3 bases, leaving 17 bases between them. Germline V lookup: CDR1 SGHTA, CDR2 FQGNSA. The CDR3 loop spans 16 amino acids. The CDR3 bases are TGTGCCAGCAGCTTCTCTGTGGACCGTAGAGACTATGGCTACACCTTC. Translation gives CASSFSVDRRDYGYTF.

The genes are TRBV2 and TRBJ1-6; unclear D gene. V shed 1 base and J shed 7 bases, with 17 bases lying between them. From germline, CDR1 is SNHLY and CDR2 FYNNEI. The CDR3 runs 17 residues. The CDR3 region is CASSEDRPANINSPLHF. CDR3 in DNA: TGTGCCAGCAGTGAAGACCGCCCGGCGAATATCAATTCACCCCTCCACTTT. Combining the CDR3 with reference TRBV2 and TRBJ1-6 gives the whole variable domain EPEVTQTPSHQVTQMGQEVILRCVPISNHLYFYWYRQILGQKVEFLVSFYNNEISEKSEIFDDQFSVERPDGSNFTLKIRSTKLEDSAMYFCASSEDRPANINSPLHFGNGTRLTVT.

This CDR3 reads CASSYEFGDRSYTEAFF. The CDR3 coding sequence is TGTGCCAGCAGTTACGAATTCGGGGACCGTTCGTACACTGAAGCTTTCTTT. The rearrangement joins TRBV6-2 or TRBV6-3 to TRBJ1-1; a possible D gene is TRBD1 (5 bases). Trimming removed 2 bases from V and 3 bases from J, with 19 bases in between. Looked up from germline, CDR1 is MNHEY and CDR2 is SVGEGT. The CDR3 totals 17 residues.

This chain links TRBV3-1 with TRBJ2-1; D ambiguous. This CDR3 has 13 residues. With 0 bases removed from V and 7 bases from J, the gap between germline ends came to 7 bases. In germline, CDR1 is LGHDT, CDR2 YNNKEL (reference sequence). The CDR3 sequence is CASSQERNNEQFF. CDR3 nucleotides: TGTGCCAGCAGCCAAGAGCGTAATAATGAGCAGTTCTTC.

The chain employs TRBV25-1 and TRBJ2-2, with D perhaps matching TRBD1 (6 bases). Trimming pared 7 bases from V and 1 base from J, leaving 13 bases between. CDR3 size: 15 residues. CDR1 is MGHDK and CDR2 is SYGVNS in the germline V gene. The CDR3 sequence is CASKPTDRNTGELFF. Here the CDR3 DNA reads TGTGCCAGCAAGCCGACGGACAGGAACACCGGGGAGCTGTTTTTT. The full variable domain, rest sourced from reference TRBV25-1 and TRBJ2-2, is EADIYQTPRYLVIGTGKKITLECSQTMGHDKMYWYQQDPGMELHLIHYSYGVNSTEKGDLSSESTVSRIRTEHFPLTLESARPSHTSQYLCASKPTDRNTGELFFGEGSRLTVL.

V gene TRBV5-5 combines with J gene TRBJ2-7; a possible D gene is TRBD1 (6 bases). This CDR3 comprises 15 residues. V was trimmed by 2 bases and J by 3 bases, leaving 15 bases between them. Germline CDR1 and CDR2: SGHKS and YYEKEE (reference sequence). The CDR3 DNA reads as TGTGCCAGCAGCTTAATCCCAGGGGAGTTCTACGAGCAGTACTTC. Its protein is CASSLIPGEFYEQYF.

The chain is built from TRBV7-2 and TRBJ2-7; D might be TRBD1 or TRBD2, each matching 5 bases. Between the trimmed V and J ends, which lost 5 bases and 1 base, there was a span of 12 bases. Germline V lookup: CDR1 SGHTA, CDR2 FQGNSA. The CDR3 has 14 residues. DNA for the CDR3: TGTGCCAGCAGCCCCCGGGACGGATCCTACGAGCAGTACTTC. This gives the protein CASSPRDGSYEQYF.

The chain carries TRBV7-2 and TRBJ1-2; the D gene is possibly TRBD1 (6 bases). Germline V lookup: CDR1 SGHTA, CDR2 FQGNSA. The CDR3 runs 12 residues. V was cut by 4 bases and J by 10 bases, with 13 bases left in between. CDR3 nucleotide sequence: TGTGCCAGCAGCTACAACAGGGTCTCCTACACCTTC. Amino acid sequence: CASSYNRVSYTF.

The chain links TRBV6-5 to TRBJ2-7; 7 nucleotides match TRBD2. V was pared by 6 bases and J by 2 bases, with 10 bases of the junction left unmatched. This CDR3 region has 15 residues. CDR1 is MNHEY, CDR2 SVGAGI, per germline. CDR3 DNA: TGTGCCAGCAGACCAGCGGGGTCACCGGCCTACGAGCAGTACTTC. This translates into CASRPAGSPAYEQYF.

This clonotype was observed a handful of times. The V and J genes are TRBV5-6 and TRBJ2-7; no reliable D call. This CDR3 has 14 residues. The V end lost 4 bases, the J end lost 0 bases, and 11 bases lay between the germline ends. The germline CDR1 and CDR2 sequences are SGHDT and YYEEEE. The CDR3 here is CASSPGRSSYEQYF. Here the CDR3 DNA reads TGTGCCAGCAGCCCCGGACGGAGCTCCTACGAGCAGTACTTC.

The chain has TRBV19 and TRBJ1-3, with a weak D call TRBD1 (6 bases). The germline V and J ends were trimmed by 8 bases and 5 bases, with 19 bases remaining between them. There are 15 residues in the CDR3. Germline V gene lookup returns CDR1 LNHDA and CDR2 SQIVND (reference sequence). CDR3 sequence: CASGTSALGRNTIYF. In nucleotides, the CDR3 is TGTGCCAGTGGGACAAGCGCATTAGGGAGAAACACCATATATTTT.

This clonotype was observed a single time. The chain recombines TRBV24-1 with TRBJ2-3; D gene ambiguous. The CDR3 has 14 amino acids. The germline gives CDR1 KGHDR, CDR2 SFDVKD. V lost 3 bases to trimming and J lost 2 bases, with 8 bases between them. CDR3 region: CATSDPTYTDTQYF. The CDR3 coding sequence is TGTGCCACCAGTGATCCCACTTACACAGATACGCAGTATTTT.

This clonotype came up once. V usage is TRBV20-1 and J usage is TRBJ2-3; D is unresolved. This CDR3 has 15 residues. V lost 2 bases to trimming and J lost 5 bases, with 17 bases between them. CDR1 and CDR2 (germline): DFQATT, SNEGSKA (reference sequence). The CDR3 DNA reads as TGCAGTGCTAGAAGGGCTAGATTAAGGGAAGATACGCAGTATTTT. Protein sequence: CSARRARLREDTQYF.